This T cell receptor (beta chain) was found in a study of CD8 T cells in Susac syndrome (dated by TCRdb to the late 2010s). In terms of the full investigation: Repertoire sequencing was used to test whether CD8+ T cell activation and differentiation in Susac syndrome was antigen driven. The research as a whole found: The TCR sequencing and HLA analysis was acknowledged to have included a relatively small number of individuals.

RNA was extracted using the RNeasy kit, and about 0.5 to 1 microgram was reverse transcribed with random hexamers. The immunoSEQ multiplex PCR assay, which covers 54 Vbeta and 13 Jbeta segments, was used to amplify TCR beta CDR3 regions. PCR amplification bias was corrected by using a synthetic template baseline for primer optimization and computational correction. The authors' pipeline ran thus. Reads were annotated to V, D and J genes according to IMGT and were analyzed with immunoSEQ Analyzer, with only productive sequences retained. Clonality was computed as one minus Shannon entropy normalized by log2 of the number of productive unique sequences. Public and private clones were assessed among the 100 most prevalent clones of each patient and control. A clone was defined as Susac-specific if it was absent from the healthy and MS cohorts, from about 1,100 published viral clones and from other ImmuneACCESS disease sequences. TCRdb reprocessing: public reads trimmed at Q25 with fastp, clones called with MiXCR, in-frame beta chains kept. Rows merge per CDR3 protein into single entries with the most common DNA and genes. What appears here as the V and J calls and clone size reflects TCRdb's work, not the paper's. The sample has some 120,000 distinct CDR3 sequences on record, around 96% of them singletons. Over 0.1% of the sample is taken by the ten largest.

Including the terminal cysteine and phenylalanine, the CDR3 comprises 14 residues. Of all the DNA, just the CDR3 is kept, 42 bases in frame from base 1. V sheds 0 bases and J sheds 2 bases, leaving 8 bases between their ends. Taken from the germline V gene, the CDR1 and CDR2 loops are SGHRS and YFSETQ. Peripheral blood CD8+ and CD4+ T cells from healthy donors, Susac syndrome patients and multiple sclerosis patients were profiled using high-throughput TCR beta sequencing. Healthy donors were included as age- and sex-matched controls. Bulk CD8+ and CD4+ T cells were purified by magnetic negative isolation, while CD8+ TEMRA cells were enriched using FACS. Blood was drawn into EDTA tubes, processed within 24 hours, and PBMCs were isolated by density gradient centrifugation. PBMCs intended for TCR sequencing were frozen in liquid nitrogen and were later thawed in a 37 degrees C water bath. The sorted or isolated CD4+, CD8+ and CD8+ TEMRA cells had a purity of 90% or higher.

Of note for this clonotype: No antigen is known for it. No qualities accompany the bases; no much larger clone lies one base away.

The sample taken for sequencing was CD4+ T cells from PBMCs. The TCR comes from a human donor in good health. The sequence is built from TRBV5-1 and TRBJ1-2; a tentative D match to TRBD1 spans 5 bases. This receptor has the CDR3 CASSLDQGNYGYTF. DNA sequence: TGCGCCAGCAGCTTGGACCAGGGAAACTATGGCTACACCTTC.